This record looks at one TCR beta chain sequence and its context. Its antigen is currently unknown. The data were produced by immunoSEQ multiplex PCR, yet TCRdb's version contains in-frame clones alone and is incomplete. Of roughly 150,000 clones detected, more than 90% appear once; the ten largest clones hold 1.5% to 2%. This sample is drawn from a study of T cell responses to AZD1222 COVID-19 vaccine. Study at large: It was second doses at about 4 or about 12 weeks that were pooled. Regarding the study as a whole: Spike was spanned by vaccine-associated CD4 TCRs, with dominance at 160-218 and 743-854. Baseline seropositivity occurred in only 5 to 7 AZD1222 recipients. Repertoire sampling happened only post peak T cell response.

V shed 6 bases and J shed 4 bases, with 13 bases lying between them. Germline assignment: CDR1 KGHSH and CDR2 LQKENI. CDR3 length: 14 amino acids. The material sequenced was peripheral blood, taken on day 0 of AZD1222 vaccination. The genes are TRBV18 and TRBJ1-3; the D gene is possibly TRBD1 (6 bases). The receptor was derived from an adult in good health. The CDR3 coding sequence is TGTGCCAGCTCTCGGGACAAGGGCGGAAACACCATATATTTT. This encodes CASSRDKGGNTIYF.